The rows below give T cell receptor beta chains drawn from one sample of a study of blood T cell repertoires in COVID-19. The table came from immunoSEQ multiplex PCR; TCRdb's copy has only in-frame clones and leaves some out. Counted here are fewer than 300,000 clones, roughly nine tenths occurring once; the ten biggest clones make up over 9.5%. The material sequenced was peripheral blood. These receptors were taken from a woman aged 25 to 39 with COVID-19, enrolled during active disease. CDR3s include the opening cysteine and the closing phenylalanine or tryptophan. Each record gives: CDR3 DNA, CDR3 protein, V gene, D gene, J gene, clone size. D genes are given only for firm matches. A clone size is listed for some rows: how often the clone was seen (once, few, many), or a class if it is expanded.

DNA: TGTGCCAGCAGAGCACAGGGTTACTATGGCTACACCTTC; CDR3: CASRAQGYYGYTF; V: TRBV27; D: NA; J: TRBJ1-2; size: NA
DNA: TGTGCCAGCAGTTACACGGAGGGGAATTCACCCCTCCACTTT; CDR3: CASSYTEGNSPLHF; V: TRBV6-5; D: NA; J: TRBJ1-6; size: NA
DNA: TGTGCCAGCAGCTCCCGAATCCGCTCGAGCTCCTACAATGAGCAGTTCTTC; CDR3: CASSSRIRSSSYNEQFF; V: TRBV7-9; D: NA; J: TRBJ2-1; size: NA
DNA: TGTGCCAGCAGCGTAGATCTAGCGGGGGATACACAAGAGACCCAGTACTTC; CDR3: CASSVDLAGDTQETQYF; V: TRBV9; D: TRBD2; J: TRBJ2-5; size: NA
DNA: TGTGCCAGCTCACCAAGCCCCGGGGGCTCCTACAATGAGCAGTTCTTC; CDR3: CASSPSPGGSYNEQFF; V: TRBV18; D: NA; J: TRBJ2-1; size: once
DNA: TGTGCCAGCACCCCCTCTAACTATGGCTACACCTTC; CDR3: CASTPSNYGYTF; V: TRBV7-9; D: NA; J: TRBJ1-2; size: NA
DNA: TGTGCCATTAAAGACGGGGTGGACAATCAGCCCCAGCATTTT; CDR3: CAIKDGVDNQPQHF; V: TRBV10-3; D: NA; J: TRBJ1-5; size: NA
DNA: TGTGCCAGCAGCTTGGGCGTATCCCAAGAGACCCAGTACTTC; CDR3: CASSLGVSQETQYF; V: TRBV5-4; D: NA; J: TRBJ2-5; size: NA
DNA: TGTGCCAGCAGTTACTCAGAGGGGGCGCCGAACACCGGGGAGCTGTTTTTT; CDR3: CASSYSEGAPNTGELFF; V: TRBV6-2/TRBV6-3; D: TRBD1; J: TRBJ2-2; size: NA
DNA: TGTGCCAGTAGTTCCTTGGACCCCGGGACTAGCGGGTTCTTC; CDR3: CASSSLDPGTSGFF; V: TRBV19; D: TRBD2; J: TRBJ2-1; size: NA
DNA: TGCGCCAGCAGCTTGGGGCAGTTCCAAGAGACCCAGTACTTC; CDR3: CASSLGQFQETQYF; V: TRBV5-1; D: NA; J: TRBJ2-5; size: NA
DNA: TGTGCCAGCAGCGCGACAGGGACGGGGATTTACAATGAGCAGTTCTTC; CDR3: CASSATGTGIYNEQFF; V: TRBV9; D: TRBD1; J: TRBJ2-1; size: NA
DNA: TGTGCCAGCAGTTTAACGGCGGGGGTACTCGTAGATGAGCAGTTCTTC; CDR3: CASSLTAGVLVDEQFF; V: TRBV7-2; D: TRBD2; J: TRBJ2-1; size: few
DNA: TGTGCCAGCAGTGTCCGGACAGGGGACGACGAGCAGTACTTC; CDR3: CASSVRTGDDEQYF; V: TRBV2; D: TRBD1; J: TRBJ2-7; size: NA
DNA: TGTGCCAGCAGTTTAGGGGCAGGCTCCTACGAGCAGTACTTC; CDR3: CASSLGAGSYEQYF; V: TRBV27; D: NA; J: TRBJ2-7; size: NA
DNA: TGCAGCGTTGAAGAGCCACGACCTAGTGAGCAGTTCTTC; CDR3: CSVEEPRPSEQFF; V: TRBV29-1; D: NA; J: TRBJ2-1; size: NA
DNA: TGTGCCAGCTCACTTACGTCAGGTGATCAGCCCCAGCATTTT; CDR3: CASSLTSGDQPQHF; V: TRBV18; D: NA; J: TRBJ1-5; size: NA
DNA: TGTGCCAACGCGAAAGTAGCGGGTACAGATACGCAGTATTTT; CDR3: CANAKVAGTDTQYF; V: TRBV2; D: TRBD2; J: TRBJ2-3; size: NA
DNA: TGTGCTAGTGGTTTGGTATTGGGCAGGAACACTGAAGCTTTCTTT; CDR3: CASGLVLGRNTEAFF; V: TRBV12-5; D: NA; J: TRBJ1-1; size: NA
DNA: TGTGCCAGCAGCCAAGAGGCTTATACGGGACTCGGTTCACCCCTCCACTTT; CDR3: CASSQEAYTGLGSPLHF; V: TRBV3-1/TRBV3-2; D: NA; J: TRBJ1-6; size: once
DNA: TGTGCCAGCAGCTTGGGAGTTGGCACTGAAGCTTTCTTT; CDR3: CASSLGVGTEAFF; V: TRBV5-5; D: NA; J: TRBJ1-1; size: NA
DNA: TGTGCCAGCGGGGGGACTGAAGCTTTCTTT; CDR3: CASGGTEAFF; V: TRBV2; D: NA; J: TRBJ1-1; size: NA
DNA: TGTGCCAGTGAAGGGACAGCAACTAACTATGGCTACACCTTC; CDR3: CASEGTATNYGYTF; V: TRBV19; D: TRBD1; J: TRBJ1-2; size: NA
DNA: TGCAGCCAAAAGGGACTCACGGCGAACACTGAAGCTTTCTTT; CDR3: CSQKGLTANTEAFF; V: TRBV29-1; D: NA; J: TRBJ1-1; size: NA
DNA: TGTGCCAGCAGTGAAGCGCGGGGACAGCTGACGATGGGGTATGGCTACACCTTC; CDR3: CASSEARGQLTMGYGYTF; V: TRBV6-1; D: TRBD1; J: TRBJ1-2; size: NA
DNA: TGTGCCAGCACCGGGGGGCGGAACACTGAAGCTTTCTTT; CDR3: CASTGGRNTEAFF; V: TRBV6-5; D: NA; J: TRBJ1-1; size: NA
DNA: TGCGCCAGCAGTGGGCTAGCGTATCAAGAGACCCAGTACTTC; CDR3: CASSGLAYQETQYF; V: TRBV10-2; D: NA; J: TRBJ2-5; size: once
DNA: TGTGCCAGCAGTACGAGGGGGCTTCACTATGGCTACACCTTC; CDR3: CASSTRGLHYGYTF; V: TRBV28; D: TRBD1; J: TRBJ1-2; size: NA
DNA: TGTGCCAGTAATCCTCGAGGGTTCACTGAAGCTTTCTTT; CDR3: CASNPRGFTEAFF; V: TRBV19; D: NA; J: TRBJ1-1; size: NA
DNA: TGTGCCAGCGGGATAGAGGCGGGGGGGCGGTACGAGCAGTACTTC; CDR3: CASGIEAGGRYEQYF; V: TRBV3-1/TRBV3-2; D: TRBD2; J: TRBJ2-7; size: once
DNA: TGTGCCAGCAGCTTAGGGTGGGGGGAGAATGGTTTCTTT; CDR3: CASSLGWGENGFF; V: TRBV7-9; D: NA; J: TRBJ1-1; size: NA
DNA: TGTGCCTGGAGTGTACAGAGTTCCTATGGCTACACCTTC; CDR3: CAWSVQSSYGYTF; V: TRBV30; D: NA; J: TRBJ1-2; size: few
DNA: TGTGCCAGCACGGATTGGGCATCCGAGACCCAGTACTTC; CDR3: CASTDWASETQYF; V: TRBV6-5; D: NA; J: TRBJ2-5; size: NA
DNA: TGTGCCAGCAGCCAAGTAGGGACAGGGGGCGGCGGCTACACCTTC; CDR3: CASSQVGTGGGGYTF; V: TRBV3-1/TRBV3-2; D: TRBD1; J: TRBJ1-2; size: NA
DNA: TGTGCCAGCAGCTTACGTCGACAGGGGACGACACCCCTCCACTTT; CDR3: CASSLRRQGTTPLHF; V: TRBV7-2; D: TRBD1; J: TRBJ1-6; size: NA
DNA: TGTGCCAGCAGACGGACTAGCGGGGGAATCACCGGGGAGCTGTTTTTT; CDR3: CASRRTSGGITGELFF; V: TRBV2; D: TRBD2; J: TRBJ2-2; size: once
DNA: TGCGCCAGCAGCTGGGACAGGGGATTCGACGAGCAGTACTTC; CDR3: CASSWDRGFDEQYF; V: TRBV5-1; D: TRBD1; J: TRBJ2-7; size: few
DNA: TGTGCCAGCACGGGGACAGGTCCCAACGAGCAGTACTTC; CDR3: CASTGTGPNEQYF; V: TRBV5-6; D: TRBD1; J: TRBJ2-7; size: NA
DNA: TGCGCCAGCAGTGATCGGCTAGCGGGGGAATTAAGGAAAGAGACCCAGTACTTC; CDR3: CASSDRLAGELRKETQYF; V: TRBV10-2; D: TRBD2; J: TRBJ2-5; size: NA
DNA: TGTGCCAGCAGTCCCTGGAGAATTAACACCGGGGAGCTGTTTTTT; CDR3: CASSPWRINTGELFF; V: TRBV6-5; D: NA; J: TRBJ2-2; size: NA
DNA: TGTGCCAGCAGCGGCGGGACAGGGGTCTCTGGAAACACCATATATTTT; CDR3: CASSGGTGVSGNTIYF; V: TRBV13; D: TRBD1; J: TRBJ1-3; size: few
DNA: TGTGCCAGCAGTGAAGGAGGGACTCCTCCCTACGAGCAGTACTTC; CDR3: CASSEGGTPPYEQYF; V: TRBV2; D: NA; J: TRBJ2-7; size: few
DNA: TGTGCCAGTAGGGCGACAGGGGTCACTGAAGCTTTCTTT; CDR3: CASRATGVTEAFF; V: TRBV19; D: TRBD1; J: TRBJ1-1; size: NA
DNA: TGTGCCAGCAGCTCTCGACTATCTCGCACAGATACGCAGTATTTT; CDR3: CASSSRLSRTDTQYF; V: TRBV13; D: NA; J: TRBJ2-3; size: NA
DNA: TGTGCCAGCGGGGACAGGTCTGGCTATGGCTACACCTTC; CDR3: CASGDRSGYGYTF; V: TRBV2; D: TRBD1; J: TRBJ1-2; size: once
DNA: TGCGCCAGCAGCCCCAGACAGGGCACGAACACCGGGGAGCTGTTTTTT; CDR3: CASSPRQGTNTGELFF; V: TRBV5-1; D: TRBD1; J: TRBJ2-2; size: NA
DNA: TGCAGCGTTGAACCGCGACAGGGCCCCTATGGCTACACCTTC; CDR3: CSVEPRQGPYGYTF; V: TRBV29-1; D: TRBD1; J: TRBJ1-2; size: NA
DNA: TGTGCCAGCAGCTTAATCTCATTGGGGGGAGGTAATGGCTACACCTTC; CDR3: CASSLISLGGGNGYTF; V: TRBV11-2; D: NA; J: TRBJ1-2; size: NA
DNA: TGTGCCATCAGGACCGGGACAGGGTTAGATACGCAGTATTTT; CDR3: CAIRTGTGLDTQYF; V: TRBV10-3; D: TRBD1; J: TRBJ2-3; size: NA
DNA: TGCGCCAGCAGCTTCCGACAGGGGCTGGGAGAGCAGTACTTC; CDR3: CASSFRQGLGEQYF; V: TRBV5-1; D: TRBD1; J: TRBJ2-7; size: few
DNA: TGCAGCGTTGAAGACAAATCCTCCTACGAGCAGTACTTC; CDR3: CSVEDKSSYEQYF; V: TRBV29-1; D: NA; J: TRBJ2-7; size: NA
DNA: TGTGCCAGCAGCTTAGATTGGGGGACAGGGGGCCGGAACTATGGCTACACCTTC; CDR3: CASSLDWGTGGRNYGYTF; V: TRBV11-2; D: TRBD1; J: TRBJ1-2; size: NA
DNA: TGCGCCAGCAGTCCCGACAGGGCCCTAAACTATGGCTACACCTTC; CDR3: CASSPDRALNYGYTF; V: TRBV4-1; D: TRBD1; J: TRBJ1-2; size: NA